Given below is one T cell receptor beta chain in context. What it binds is not known. Included in the TCR beta cDNA libraries were unique molecular identifiers. Each CDR3 protein gets one entry after TCRdb re-called the PCR reads with MiXCR. The repertoire holds about 430,000 distinct CDR3 sequences, with about 39% as singletons. The V and J ends lost 2 bases and 2 bases respectively, with 7 bases between them. The CDR3 has 13 residues. From germline, CDR1 is SGHRS and CDR2 YFSETQ. The sample belongs to a study of post-analysis software for immune sequencing data. Points from the study as a whole: Relative to controls, patients had about five TRBV segments at higher frequency, with TRBV5-6, TRBV5-1 and TRBV20-1 among these.

This chain joins TRBV5-1 and TRBJ2-5; no clear D. The TCR sequence derives from a girl aged 2 to 9 with multiple sclerosis. The sample consisted of blood. CDR3 nucleotides: TGCGCCAGCAGCTTACCAGTGCAAGAGACCCAGTACTTC. It is translated as CASSLPVQETQYF.